This T cell receptor (beta chain) comes out of a study of OX40 agonist ivuxolimab in advanced cancers. Study in general: Among those enrolled, mean age was roughly 55 years (range about 23 to 79) and roughly 84% were male. Regarding the study as a whole: CD4+ and CD8+ blood T cells expanded clonally by week 6 at 0.1 to 3.0 mg/kg. In CD8+ T cells, expanded clones were on average more numerous than in CD4+.

Concerning this clone itself: What it binds is unknown.

CDR1 and CDR2 (germline): SGHTA, FQGNSA. The germline V and J ends were trimmed by 5 bases and 3 bases, with 14 bases remaining between them. The CDR3 extends over 14 amino acids. Repertoires were generated with immunoSEQ multiplex PCR, while TCRdb's copy carries only in-frame clones and drops some. Found here are 100,000 or so clones, about nine tenths of them singletons; the top ten hold about 0.7%. The chain is built from TRBV7-2 and TRBJ2-7; possible D gene TRBD1, 7 bases. The receptor comes from an adult with an advanced solid tumor such as melanoma, head and neck, liver or kidney cancer. The sample here was CD4+ or CD8+ T cells sorted from blood, taken in a trial of the OX40 agonist ivuxolimab. The CDR3 here is CASSPAGGNYEQYF. Written as DNA, the CDR3 is TGTGCCAGCAGCCCAGCAGGGGGGAACTACGAGCAGTACTTC.